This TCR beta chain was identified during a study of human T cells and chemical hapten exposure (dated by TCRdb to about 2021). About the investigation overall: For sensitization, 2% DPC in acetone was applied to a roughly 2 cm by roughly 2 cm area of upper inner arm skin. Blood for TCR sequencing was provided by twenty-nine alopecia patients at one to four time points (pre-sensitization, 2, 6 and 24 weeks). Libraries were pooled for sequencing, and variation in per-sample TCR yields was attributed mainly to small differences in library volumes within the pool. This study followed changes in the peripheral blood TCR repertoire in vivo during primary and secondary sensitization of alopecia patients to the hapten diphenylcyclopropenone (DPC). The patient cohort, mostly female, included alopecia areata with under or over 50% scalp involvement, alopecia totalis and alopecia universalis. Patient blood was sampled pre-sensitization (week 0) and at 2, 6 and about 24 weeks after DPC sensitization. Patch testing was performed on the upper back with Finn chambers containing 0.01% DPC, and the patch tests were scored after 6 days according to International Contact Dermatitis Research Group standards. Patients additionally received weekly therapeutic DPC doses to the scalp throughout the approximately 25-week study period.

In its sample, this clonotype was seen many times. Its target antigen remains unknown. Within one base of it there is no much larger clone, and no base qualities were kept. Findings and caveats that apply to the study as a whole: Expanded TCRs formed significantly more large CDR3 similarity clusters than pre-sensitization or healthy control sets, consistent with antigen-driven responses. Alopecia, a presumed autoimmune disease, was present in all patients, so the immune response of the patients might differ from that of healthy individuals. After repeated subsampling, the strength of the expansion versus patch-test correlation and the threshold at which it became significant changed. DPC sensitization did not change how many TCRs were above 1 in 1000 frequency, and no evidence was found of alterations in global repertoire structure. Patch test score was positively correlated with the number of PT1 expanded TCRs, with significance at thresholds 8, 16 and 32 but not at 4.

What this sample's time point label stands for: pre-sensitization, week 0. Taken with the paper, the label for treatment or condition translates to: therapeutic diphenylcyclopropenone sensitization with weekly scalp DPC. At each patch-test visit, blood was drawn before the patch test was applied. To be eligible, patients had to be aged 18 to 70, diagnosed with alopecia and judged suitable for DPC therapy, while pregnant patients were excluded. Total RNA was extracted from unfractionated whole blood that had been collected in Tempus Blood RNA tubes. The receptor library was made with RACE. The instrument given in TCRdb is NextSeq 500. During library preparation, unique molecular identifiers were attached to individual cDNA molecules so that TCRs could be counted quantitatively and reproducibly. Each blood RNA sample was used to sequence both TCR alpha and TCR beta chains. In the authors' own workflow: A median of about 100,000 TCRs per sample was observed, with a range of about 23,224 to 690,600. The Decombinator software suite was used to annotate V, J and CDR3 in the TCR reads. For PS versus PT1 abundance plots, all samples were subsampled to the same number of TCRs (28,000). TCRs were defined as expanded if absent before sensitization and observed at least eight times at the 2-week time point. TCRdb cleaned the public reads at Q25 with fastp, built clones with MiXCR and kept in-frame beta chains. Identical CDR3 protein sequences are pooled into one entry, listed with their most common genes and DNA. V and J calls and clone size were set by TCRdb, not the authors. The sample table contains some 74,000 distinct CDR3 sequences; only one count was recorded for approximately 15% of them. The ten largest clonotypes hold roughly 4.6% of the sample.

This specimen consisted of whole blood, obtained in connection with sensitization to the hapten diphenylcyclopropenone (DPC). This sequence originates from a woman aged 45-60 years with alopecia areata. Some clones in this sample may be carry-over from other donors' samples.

CDR3 protein: CASSSGTGPYEQYF. The bases are TGTGCCAGCAGTTCCGGGACCGGTCCCTACGAGCAGTACTTC. The rearrangement joined TRBV12-3 or TRBV12-4 to TRBJ2-7, with the D call perhaps TRBD1 or TRBD2, each one matching 5 bases. V and J are truncated by 4 bases and 2 bases respectively, leaving an intervening sequence of 12 bases. The CDR3 runs 14 residues from the cysteine to the phenylalanine. Just CDR3 DNA is preserved here, 42 bases in frame from base 1.